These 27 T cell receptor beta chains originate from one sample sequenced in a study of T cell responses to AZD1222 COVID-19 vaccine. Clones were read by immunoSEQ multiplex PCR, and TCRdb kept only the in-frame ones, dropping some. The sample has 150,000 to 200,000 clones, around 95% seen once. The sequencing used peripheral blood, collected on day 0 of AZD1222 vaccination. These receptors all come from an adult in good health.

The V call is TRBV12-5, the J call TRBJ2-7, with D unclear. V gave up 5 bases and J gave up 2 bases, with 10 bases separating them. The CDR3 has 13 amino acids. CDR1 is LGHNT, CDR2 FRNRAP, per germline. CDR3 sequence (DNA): TGTGCTAGTGGTCGGGTCGGCACCTACGAGCAGTACTTC. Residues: CASGRVGTYEQYF. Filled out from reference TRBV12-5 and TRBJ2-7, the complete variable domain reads DARVTQTPRHKVTEMGQEVTMRCQPILGHNTVFWYRQTMMQGLELLAYFRNRAPLDDSGMPKDRFSAEMPDATLATLKIQPSEPRDSAVYFCASGRVGTYEQYFGPGTRLTVT.

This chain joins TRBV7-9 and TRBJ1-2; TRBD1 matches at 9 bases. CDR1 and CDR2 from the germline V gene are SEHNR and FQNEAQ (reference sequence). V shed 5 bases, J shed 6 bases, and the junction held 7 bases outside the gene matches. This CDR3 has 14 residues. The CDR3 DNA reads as TGTGCCAGCAGCAGAACAGGGGGCGGCGATGGCTACACCTTC. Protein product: CASSRTGGGDGYTF.

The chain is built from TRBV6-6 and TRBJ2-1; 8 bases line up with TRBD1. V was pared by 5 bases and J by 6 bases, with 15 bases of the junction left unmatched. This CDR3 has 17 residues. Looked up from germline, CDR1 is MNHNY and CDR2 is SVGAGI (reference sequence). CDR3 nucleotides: TGTGCCAGCAGTCCCATAACGGGACAGGTTAGGGGCAATGAGCAGTTCTTC. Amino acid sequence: CASSPITGQVRGNEQFF.

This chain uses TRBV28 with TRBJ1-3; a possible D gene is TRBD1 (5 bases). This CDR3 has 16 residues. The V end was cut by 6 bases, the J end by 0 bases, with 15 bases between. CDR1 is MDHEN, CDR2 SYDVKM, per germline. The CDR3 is CASRESRDSSGNTIYF. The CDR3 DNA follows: TGTGCCAGCAGGGAGAGCAGGGATAGCTCTGGAAACACCATATATTTT.

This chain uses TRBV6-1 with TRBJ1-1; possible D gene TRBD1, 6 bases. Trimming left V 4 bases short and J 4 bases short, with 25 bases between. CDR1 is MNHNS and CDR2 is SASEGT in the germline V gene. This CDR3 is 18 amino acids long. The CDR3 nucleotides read TGTGCCAGCAGTGCGCAGACGACCCCAGGGGTCAGAGGCACTGAAGCTTTCTTT. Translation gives CASSAQTTPGVRGTEAFF.

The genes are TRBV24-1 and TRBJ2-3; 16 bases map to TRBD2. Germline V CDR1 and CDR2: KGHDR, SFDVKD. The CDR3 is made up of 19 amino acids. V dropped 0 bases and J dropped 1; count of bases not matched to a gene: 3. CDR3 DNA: TGTGCCACCAGTGATTTGCCGGGGACTAGCGGGAGGGGCACAGATACGCAGTATTTT. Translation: CATSDLPGTSGRGTDTQYF.

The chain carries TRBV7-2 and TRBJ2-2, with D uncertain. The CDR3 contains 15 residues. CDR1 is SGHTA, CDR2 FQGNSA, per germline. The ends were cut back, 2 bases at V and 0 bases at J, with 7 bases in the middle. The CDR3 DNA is TGTGCCAGCAGCTTACAATGGGCGAACACCGGGGAGCTGTTTTTT. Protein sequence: CASSLQWANTGELFF.

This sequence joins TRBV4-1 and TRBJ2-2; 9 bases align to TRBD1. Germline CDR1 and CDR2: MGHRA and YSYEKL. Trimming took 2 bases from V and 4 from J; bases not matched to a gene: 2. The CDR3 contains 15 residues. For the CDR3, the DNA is TGCGCCAGCAGCCAAAACAGGGGGCGCACCGGGGAGCTGTTTTTT. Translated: CASSQNRGRTGELFF.

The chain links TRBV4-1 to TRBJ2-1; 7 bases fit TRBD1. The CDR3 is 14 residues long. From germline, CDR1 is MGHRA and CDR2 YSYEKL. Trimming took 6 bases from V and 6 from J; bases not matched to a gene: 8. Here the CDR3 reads CASSPIWTGNEQFF. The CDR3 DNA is TGCGCCAGCAGTCCGATCTGGACAGGCAATGAGCAGTTCTTC.

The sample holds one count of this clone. The CDR3 protein is CASSSGTAAQETQYF. DNA of the CDR3: TGTGCCAGCAGTTCCGGGACCGCGGCCCAAGAGACCCAGTACTTC. The chain is built from TRBV2 and TRBJ2-5; D is perhaps TRBD1 or TRBD2 (5 bases each). Germline V gene data show CDR1 as SNHLY and CDR2 as FYNNEI. The CDR3 is made up of 15 amino acids. V was trimmed by 5 bases and J by 1 base, leaving 14 bases between them. The whole variable domain, remainder taken from reference TRBV2 and TRBJ2-5, is EPEVTQTPSHQVTQMGQEVILRCVPISNHLYFYWYRQILGQKVEFLVSFYNNEISEKSEIFDDQFSVERPDGSNFTLKIRSTKLEDSAMYFCASSSGTAAQETQYFGPGTRLLVL.

CDR3 sequence: CASSTNIFQETQYF. DNA for the CDR3: TGTGCCAGCAGCACTAATATTTTCCAAGAGACCCAGTACTTC. The chain has TRBV2 and TRBJ2-5; no definite D call. CDR3 size: 14 residues. V lost 6 bases and J 1 base, leaving 12 bases between the germline ends. The germline V gene has CDR1 SNHLY and CDR2 FYNNEI. The complete variable domain, with remaining parts taken from reference TRBV2 and TRBJ2-5, reads EPEVTQTPSHQVTQMGQEVILRCVPISNHLYFYWYRQILGQKVEFLVSFYNNEISEKSEIFDDQFSVERPDGSNFTLKIRSTKLEDSAMYFCASSTNIFQETQYFGPGTRLLVL.

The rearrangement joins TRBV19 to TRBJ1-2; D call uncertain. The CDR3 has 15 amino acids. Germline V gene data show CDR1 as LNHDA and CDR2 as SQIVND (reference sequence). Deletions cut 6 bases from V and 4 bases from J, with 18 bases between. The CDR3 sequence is CASRDPRFTSYGYTF. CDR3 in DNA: TGTGCCAGTAGAGATCCCCGGTTCACCTCCTATGGCTACACCTTC.

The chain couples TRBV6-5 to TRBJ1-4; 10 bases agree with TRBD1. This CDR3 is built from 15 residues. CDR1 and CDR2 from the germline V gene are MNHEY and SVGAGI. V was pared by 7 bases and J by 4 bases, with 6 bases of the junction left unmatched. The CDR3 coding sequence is TGTGCCAGCACCCGACAGGGGGCGGGTAATGAAAAACTGTTTTTT. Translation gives CASTRQGAGNEKLFF.

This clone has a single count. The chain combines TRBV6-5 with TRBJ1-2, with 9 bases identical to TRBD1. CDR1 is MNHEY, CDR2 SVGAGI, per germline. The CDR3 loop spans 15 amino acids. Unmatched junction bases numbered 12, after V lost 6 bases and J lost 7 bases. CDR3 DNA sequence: TGTGCCAGCAGAATTCAAGACACAGGGGGCCTTGGCTACACCTTC. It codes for CASRIQDTGGLGYTF.

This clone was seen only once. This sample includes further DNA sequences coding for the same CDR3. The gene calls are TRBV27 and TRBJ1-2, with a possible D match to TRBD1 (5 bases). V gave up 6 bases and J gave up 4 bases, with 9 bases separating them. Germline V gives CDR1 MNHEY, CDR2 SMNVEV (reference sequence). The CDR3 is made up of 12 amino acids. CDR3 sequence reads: CASSTGGYGYTF. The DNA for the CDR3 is TGTGCCAGCAGCACTGGGGGCTATGGCTACACCTTC.

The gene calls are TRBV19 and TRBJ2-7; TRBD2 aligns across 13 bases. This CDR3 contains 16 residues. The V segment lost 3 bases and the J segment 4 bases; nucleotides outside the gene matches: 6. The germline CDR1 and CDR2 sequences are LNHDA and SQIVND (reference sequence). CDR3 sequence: CASSMGTSGTGYEQYF. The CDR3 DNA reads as TGTGCCAGTAGTATGGGGACTAGCGGGACGGGGTACGAGCAGTACTTC.

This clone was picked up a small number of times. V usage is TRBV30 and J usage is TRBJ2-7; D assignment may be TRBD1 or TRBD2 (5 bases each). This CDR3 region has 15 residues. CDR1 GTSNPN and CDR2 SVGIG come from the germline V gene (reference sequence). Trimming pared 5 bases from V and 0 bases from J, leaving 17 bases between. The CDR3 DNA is TGTGCCTGGGAAACCGGGACGGGGAGCTCCTACGAGCAGTACTTC. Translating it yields CAWETGTGSSYEQYF.

The CDR3 DNA is TGTGCCAGCAGTCTCGTGAACAATTCACCCCTCCACTTT. Translating it yields CASSLVNNSPLHF. The chain carries TRBV28 and TRBJ1-6; D gene ambiguous. V was clipped by 5 bases and J by 7 bases, with 9 bases between them. CDR3 length: 13 amino acids. Per germline, CDR1 MDHEN and CDR2 SYDVKM.

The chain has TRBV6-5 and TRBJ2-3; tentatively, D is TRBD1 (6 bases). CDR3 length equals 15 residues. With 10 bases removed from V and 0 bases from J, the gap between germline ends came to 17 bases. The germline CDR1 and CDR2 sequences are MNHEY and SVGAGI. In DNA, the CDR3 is TGTGCCATCCTTAAGTACAGGGTAAGCACAGATACGCAGTATTTT. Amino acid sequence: CAILKYRVSTDTQYF.

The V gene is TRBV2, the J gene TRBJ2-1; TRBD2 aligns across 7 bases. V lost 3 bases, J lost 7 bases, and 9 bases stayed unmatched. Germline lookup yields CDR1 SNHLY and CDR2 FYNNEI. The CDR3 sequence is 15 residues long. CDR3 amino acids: CASSDLLAGRNEQFF. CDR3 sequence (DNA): TGTGCCAGCAGTGACCTATTAGCGGGTAGGAATGAGCAGTTCTTC.

The CDR3 DNA is TGTGCCAGCATAGAGGGAGACCGCAATCAGCCCCAGCATTTT. Translating gives CASIEGDRNQPQHF. The chain uses TRBV6-5 and TRBJ1-5; no firm D call. V was shortened by 7 bases and J by 2 bases, with 12 bases between the two germline ends. Germline V gene lookup returns CDR1 MNHEY and CDR2 SVGAGI. This CDR3 spans 14 amino acids.

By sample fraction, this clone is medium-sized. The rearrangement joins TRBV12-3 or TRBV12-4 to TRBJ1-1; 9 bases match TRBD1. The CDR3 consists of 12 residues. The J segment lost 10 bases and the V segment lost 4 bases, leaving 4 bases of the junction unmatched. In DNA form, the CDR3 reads TGTGCCAGCAGTTCCGGGACAGGGAGAGCTTTCTTT. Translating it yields CASSSGTGRAFF.

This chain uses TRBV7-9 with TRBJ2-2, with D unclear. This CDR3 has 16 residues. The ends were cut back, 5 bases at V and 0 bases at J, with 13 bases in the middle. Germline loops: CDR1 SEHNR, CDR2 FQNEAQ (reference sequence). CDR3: CASSPDSFANTGELFF. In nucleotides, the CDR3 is TGTGCCAGCAGCCCAGACTCGTTCGCGAACACCGGGGAGCTGTTTTTT.

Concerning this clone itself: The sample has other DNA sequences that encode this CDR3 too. The CDR3 is CASSLGQGAFF. In DNA form, the CDR3 reads TGCGCCAGCAGCTTGGGACAGGGAGCTTTCTTT. This chain connects TRBV5-1 to TRBJ1-1; the match to TRBD1 covers 7 bases. With 0 bases clipped from V and 10 bases from J, the junction kept 0 bases outside the gene matches. The CDR3 sequence is 11 residues long. Germline V CDR1 and CDR2: SGHRS, YFSETQ.

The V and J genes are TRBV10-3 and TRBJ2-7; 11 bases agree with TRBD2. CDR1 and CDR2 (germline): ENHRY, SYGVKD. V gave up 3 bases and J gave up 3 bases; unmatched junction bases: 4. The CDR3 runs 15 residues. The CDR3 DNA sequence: TGTGCCATCAGTGATCTAGCGGGAGGAAGCTACGAGCAGTACTTC. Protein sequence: CAISDLAGGSYEQYF.

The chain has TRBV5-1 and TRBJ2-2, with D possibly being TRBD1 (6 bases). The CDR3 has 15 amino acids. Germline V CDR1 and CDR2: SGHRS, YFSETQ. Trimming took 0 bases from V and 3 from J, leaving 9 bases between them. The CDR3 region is CASSLVQGHTGELFF. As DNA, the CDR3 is TGCGCCAGCAGCTTGGTACAGGGCCACACCGGGGAGCTGTTTTTT.

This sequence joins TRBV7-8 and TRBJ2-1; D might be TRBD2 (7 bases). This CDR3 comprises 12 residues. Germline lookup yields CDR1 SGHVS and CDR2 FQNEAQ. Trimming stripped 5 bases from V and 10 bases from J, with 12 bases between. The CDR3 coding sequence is TGTGCCAGCAGCCGCGGGGGCGGGGAGCAGTTCTTC. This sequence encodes CASSRGGGEQFF.